In its sample, the clone carrying this TCR beta chain was seen once. The data were produced by immunoSEQ multiplex PCR, yet TCRdb's version contains in-frame clones alone and is incomplete. The repertoire has 1.4 million or so clones, roughly 98.5% of them found once; the top ten carry approximately 0.4%. Trimming shortened V by 11 bases and J by 0 bases, and 15 bases separated the two germline ends. The CDR3 consists of 14 residues. Germline V lookup: CDR1 MRHNA, CDR2 SNTAGT. The data were obtained in a study of shared clonotypes between healthy human individuals. The material sequenced was naive CD4+ T cells sorted from blood. The subset: CD45RA+ positively selected. This TCR derives from a man aged 25-40 years in good health. The chain uses TRBV6-4 and TRBJ2-3; possibly TRBD2 for D (6 bases). In DNA form, the CDR3 reads TGTGCCCTCCTATCGGGGGACAGCACAGATACGCAGTATTTT. This encodes CALLSGDSTDTQYF.